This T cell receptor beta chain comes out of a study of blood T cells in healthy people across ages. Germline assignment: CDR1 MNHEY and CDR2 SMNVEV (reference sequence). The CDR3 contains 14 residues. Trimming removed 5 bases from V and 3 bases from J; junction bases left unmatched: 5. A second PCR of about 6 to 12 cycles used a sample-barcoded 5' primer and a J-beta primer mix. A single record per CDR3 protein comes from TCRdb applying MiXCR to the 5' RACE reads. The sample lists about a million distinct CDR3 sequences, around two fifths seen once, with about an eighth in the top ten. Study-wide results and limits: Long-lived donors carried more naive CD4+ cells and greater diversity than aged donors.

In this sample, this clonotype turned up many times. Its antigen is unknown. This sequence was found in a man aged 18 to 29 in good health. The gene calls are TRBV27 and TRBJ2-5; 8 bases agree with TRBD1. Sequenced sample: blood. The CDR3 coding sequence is TGTGCCAGCAGTCCCTGGGACAGGAAAGAGACCCAGTACTTC. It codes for CASSPWDRKETQYF.